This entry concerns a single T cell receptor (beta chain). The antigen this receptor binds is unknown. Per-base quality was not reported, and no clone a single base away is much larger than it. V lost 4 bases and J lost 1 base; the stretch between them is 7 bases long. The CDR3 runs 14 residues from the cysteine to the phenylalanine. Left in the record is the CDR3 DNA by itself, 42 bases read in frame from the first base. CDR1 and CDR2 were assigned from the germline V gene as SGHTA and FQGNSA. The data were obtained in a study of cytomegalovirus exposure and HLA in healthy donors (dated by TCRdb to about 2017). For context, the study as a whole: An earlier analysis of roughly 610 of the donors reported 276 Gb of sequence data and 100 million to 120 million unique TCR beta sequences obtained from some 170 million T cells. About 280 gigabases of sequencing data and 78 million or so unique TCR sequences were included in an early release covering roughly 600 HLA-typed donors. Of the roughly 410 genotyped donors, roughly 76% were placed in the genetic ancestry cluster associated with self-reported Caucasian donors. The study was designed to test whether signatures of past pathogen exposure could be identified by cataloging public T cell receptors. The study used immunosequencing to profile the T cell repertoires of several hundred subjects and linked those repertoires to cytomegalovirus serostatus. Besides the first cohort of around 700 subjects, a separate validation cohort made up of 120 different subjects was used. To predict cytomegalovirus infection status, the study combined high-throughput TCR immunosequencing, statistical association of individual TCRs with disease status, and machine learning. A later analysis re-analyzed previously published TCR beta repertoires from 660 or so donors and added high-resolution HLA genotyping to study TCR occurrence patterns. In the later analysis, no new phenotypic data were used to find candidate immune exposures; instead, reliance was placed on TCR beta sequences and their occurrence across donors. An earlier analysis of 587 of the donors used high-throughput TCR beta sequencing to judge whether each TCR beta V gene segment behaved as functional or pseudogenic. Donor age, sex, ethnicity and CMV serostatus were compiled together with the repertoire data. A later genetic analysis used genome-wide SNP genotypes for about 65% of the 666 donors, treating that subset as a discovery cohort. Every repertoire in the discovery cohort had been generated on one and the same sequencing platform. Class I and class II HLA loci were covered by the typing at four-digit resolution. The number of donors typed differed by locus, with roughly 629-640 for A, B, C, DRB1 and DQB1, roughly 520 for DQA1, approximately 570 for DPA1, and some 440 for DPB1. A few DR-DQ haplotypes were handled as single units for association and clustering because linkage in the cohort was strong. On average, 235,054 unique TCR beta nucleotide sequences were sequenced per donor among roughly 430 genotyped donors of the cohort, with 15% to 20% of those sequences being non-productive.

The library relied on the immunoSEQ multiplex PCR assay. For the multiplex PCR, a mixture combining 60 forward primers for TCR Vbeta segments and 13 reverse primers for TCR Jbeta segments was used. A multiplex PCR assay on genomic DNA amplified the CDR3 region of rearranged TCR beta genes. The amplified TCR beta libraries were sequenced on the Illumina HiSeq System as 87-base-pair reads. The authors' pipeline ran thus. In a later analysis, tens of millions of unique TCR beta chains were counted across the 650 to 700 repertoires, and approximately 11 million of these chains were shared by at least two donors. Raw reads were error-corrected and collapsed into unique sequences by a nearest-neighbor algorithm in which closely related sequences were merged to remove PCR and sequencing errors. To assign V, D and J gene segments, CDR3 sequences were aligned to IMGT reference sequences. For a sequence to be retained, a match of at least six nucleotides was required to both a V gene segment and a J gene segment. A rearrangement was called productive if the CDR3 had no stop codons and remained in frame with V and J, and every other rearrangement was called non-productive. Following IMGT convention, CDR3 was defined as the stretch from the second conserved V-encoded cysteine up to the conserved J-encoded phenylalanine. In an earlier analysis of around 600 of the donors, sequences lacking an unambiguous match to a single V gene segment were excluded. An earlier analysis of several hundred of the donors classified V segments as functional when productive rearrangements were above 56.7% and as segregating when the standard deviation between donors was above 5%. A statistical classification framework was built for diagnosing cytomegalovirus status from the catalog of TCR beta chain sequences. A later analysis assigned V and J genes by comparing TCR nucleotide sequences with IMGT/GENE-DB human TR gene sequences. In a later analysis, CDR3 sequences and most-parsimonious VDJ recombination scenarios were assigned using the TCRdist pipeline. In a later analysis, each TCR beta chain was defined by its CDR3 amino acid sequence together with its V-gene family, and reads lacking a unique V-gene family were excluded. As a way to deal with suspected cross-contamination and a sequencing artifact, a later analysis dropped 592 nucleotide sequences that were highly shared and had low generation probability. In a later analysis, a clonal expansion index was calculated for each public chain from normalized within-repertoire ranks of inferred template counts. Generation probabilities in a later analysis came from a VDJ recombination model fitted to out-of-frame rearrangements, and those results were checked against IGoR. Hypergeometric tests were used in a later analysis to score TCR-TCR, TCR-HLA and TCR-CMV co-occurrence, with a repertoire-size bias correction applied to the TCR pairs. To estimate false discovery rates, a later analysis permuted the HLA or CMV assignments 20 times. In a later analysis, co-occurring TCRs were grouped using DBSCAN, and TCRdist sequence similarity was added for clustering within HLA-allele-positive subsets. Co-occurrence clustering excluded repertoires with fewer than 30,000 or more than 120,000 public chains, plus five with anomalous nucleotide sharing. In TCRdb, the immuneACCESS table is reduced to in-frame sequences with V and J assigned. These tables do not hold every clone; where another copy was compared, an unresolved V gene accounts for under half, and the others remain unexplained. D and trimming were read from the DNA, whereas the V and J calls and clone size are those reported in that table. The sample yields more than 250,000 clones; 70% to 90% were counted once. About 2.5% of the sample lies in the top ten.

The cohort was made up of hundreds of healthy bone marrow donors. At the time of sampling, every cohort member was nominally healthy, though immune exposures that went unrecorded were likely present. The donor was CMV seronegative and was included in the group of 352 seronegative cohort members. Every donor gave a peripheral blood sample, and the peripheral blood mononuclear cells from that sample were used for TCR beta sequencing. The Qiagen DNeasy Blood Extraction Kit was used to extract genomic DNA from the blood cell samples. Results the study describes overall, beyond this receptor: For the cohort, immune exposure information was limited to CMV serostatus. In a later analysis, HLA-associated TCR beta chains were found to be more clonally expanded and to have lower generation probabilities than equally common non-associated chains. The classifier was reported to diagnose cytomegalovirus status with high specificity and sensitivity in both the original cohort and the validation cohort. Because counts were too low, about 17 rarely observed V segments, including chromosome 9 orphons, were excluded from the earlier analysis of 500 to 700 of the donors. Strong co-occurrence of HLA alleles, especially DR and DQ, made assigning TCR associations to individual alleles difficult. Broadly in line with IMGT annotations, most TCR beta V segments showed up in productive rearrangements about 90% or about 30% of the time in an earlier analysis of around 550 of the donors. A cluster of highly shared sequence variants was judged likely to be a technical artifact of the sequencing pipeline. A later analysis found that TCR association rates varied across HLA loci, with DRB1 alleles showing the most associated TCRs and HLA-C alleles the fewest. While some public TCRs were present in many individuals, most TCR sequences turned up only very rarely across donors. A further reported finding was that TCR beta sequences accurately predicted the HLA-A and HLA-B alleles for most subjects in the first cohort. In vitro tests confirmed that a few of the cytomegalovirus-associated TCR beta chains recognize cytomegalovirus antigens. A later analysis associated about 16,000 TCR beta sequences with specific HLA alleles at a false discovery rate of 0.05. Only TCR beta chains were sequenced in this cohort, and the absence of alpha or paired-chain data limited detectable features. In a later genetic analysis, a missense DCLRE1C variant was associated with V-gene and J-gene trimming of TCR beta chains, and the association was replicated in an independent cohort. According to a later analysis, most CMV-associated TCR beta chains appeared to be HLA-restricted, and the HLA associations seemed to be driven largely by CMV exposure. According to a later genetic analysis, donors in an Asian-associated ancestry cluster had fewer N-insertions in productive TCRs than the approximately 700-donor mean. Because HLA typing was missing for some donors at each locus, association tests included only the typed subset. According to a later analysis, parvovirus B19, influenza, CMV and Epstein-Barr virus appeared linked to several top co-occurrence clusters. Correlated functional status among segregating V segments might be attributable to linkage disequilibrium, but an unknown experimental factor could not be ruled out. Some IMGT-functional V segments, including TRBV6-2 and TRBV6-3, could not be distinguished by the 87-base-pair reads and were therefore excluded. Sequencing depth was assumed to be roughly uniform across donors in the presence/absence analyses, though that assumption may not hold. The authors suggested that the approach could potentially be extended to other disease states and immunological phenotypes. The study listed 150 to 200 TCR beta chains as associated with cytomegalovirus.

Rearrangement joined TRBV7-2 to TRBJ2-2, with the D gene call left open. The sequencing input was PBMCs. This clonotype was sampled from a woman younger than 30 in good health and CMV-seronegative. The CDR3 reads CASSSLRNTGELFF. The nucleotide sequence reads TGTGCCAGCAGCTCCCTCCGGAACACCGGGGAGCTGTTTTTT.